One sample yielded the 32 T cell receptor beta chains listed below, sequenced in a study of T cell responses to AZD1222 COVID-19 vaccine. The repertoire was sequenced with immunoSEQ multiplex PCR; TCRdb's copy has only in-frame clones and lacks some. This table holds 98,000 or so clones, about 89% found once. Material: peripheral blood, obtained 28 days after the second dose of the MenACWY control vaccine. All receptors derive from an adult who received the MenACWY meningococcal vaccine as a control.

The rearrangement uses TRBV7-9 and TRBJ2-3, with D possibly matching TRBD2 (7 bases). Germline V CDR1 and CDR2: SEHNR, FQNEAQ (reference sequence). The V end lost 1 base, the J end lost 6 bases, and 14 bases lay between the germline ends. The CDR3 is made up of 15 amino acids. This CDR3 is CASSLGAGAADTQYF. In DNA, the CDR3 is TGTGCCAGCAGCTTAGGGGCGGGGGCGGCGGATACGCAGTATTTT.

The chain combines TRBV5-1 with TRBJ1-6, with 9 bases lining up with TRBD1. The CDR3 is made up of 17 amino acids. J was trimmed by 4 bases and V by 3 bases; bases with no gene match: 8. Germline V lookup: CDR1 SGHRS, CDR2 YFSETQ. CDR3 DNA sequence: TGCGCCAGCAGCTCGATGACAGGGGGTAGATATAATTCACCCCTCCACTTT. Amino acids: CASSSMTGGRYNSPLHF.

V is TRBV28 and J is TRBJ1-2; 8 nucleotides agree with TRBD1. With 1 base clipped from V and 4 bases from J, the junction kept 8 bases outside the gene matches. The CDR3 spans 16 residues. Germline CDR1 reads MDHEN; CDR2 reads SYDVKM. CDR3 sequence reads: CASSLFTGGVSYGYTF. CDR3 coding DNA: TGTGCCAGCAGTTTATTCACAGGGGGAGTAAGCTATGGCTACACCTTC.

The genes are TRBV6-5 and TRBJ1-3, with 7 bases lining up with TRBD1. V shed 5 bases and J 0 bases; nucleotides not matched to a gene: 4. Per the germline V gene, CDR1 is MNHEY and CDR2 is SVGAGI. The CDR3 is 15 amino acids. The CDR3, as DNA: TGTGCCAGCAGTCGCGGGACAGACTCTGGAAACACCATATATTTT. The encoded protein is CASSRGTDSGNTIYF.

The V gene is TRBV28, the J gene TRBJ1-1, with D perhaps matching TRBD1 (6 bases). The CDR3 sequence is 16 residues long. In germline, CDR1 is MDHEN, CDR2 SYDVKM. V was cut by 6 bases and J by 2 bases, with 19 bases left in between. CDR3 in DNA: TGTGCCAGCAGGAACCCCGGGACACCGCGAAACACTGAAGCTTTCTTT. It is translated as CASRNPGTPRNTEAFF.

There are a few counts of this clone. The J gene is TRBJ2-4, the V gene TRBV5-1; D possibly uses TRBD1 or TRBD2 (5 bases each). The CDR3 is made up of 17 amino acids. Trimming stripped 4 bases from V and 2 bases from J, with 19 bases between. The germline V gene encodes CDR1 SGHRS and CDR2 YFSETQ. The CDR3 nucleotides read TGCGCCAGCAGCCCCGGGGACGGCCGGTATTCCAAAAACATTCAGTACTTC. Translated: CASSPGDGRYSKNIQYF.

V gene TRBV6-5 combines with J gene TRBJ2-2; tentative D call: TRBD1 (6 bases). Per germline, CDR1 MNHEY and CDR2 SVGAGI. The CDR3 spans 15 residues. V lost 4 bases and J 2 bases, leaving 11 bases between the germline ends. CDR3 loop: CASSSQGSNTGELFF. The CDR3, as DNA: TGTGCCAGCAGTTCCCAGGGGTCTAACACCGGGGAGCTGTTTTTT.

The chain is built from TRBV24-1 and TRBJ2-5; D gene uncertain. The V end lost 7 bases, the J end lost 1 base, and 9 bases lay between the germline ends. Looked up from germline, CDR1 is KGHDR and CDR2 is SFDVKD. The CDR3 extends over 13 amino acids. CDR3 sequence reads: CATRASLQETQYF. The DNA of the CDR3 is TGTGCCACCAGGGCTAGTCTCCAAGAGACCCAGTACTTC.

CDR3 bases: TGTGCCAGCAGCGGACAGGGAGGAATGCAGCCCCAGCATTTT. Amino acid sequence: CASSGQGGMQPQHF. The chain recombines TRBV7-2 with TRBJ1-5; 8 bases match TRBD1. The CDR3 contains 14 residues. With 5 bases clipped from V and 7 bases from J, the junction kept 7 bases outside the gene matches. The germline V gene encodes CDR1 SGHTA and CDR2 FQGNSA.

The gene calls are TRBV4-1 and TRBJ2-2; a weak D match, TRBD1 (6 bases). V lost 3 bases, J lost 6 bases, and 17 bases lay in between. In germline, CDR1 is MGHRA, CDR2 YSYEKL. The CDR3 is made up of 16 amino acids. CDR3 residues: CASSQGAQYSAGELFF. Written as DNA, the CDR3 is TGCGCCAGCAGCCAGGGGGCACAATATAGCGCCGGGGAGCTGTTTTTT.

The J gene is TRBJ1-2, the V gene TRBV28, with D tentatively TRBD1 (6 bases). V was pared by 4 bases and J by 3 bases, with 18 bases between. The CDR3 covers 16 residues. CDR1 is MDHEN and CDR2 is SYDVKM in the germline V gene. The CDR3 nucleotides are TGTGCCAGCAGTTCCACAGTGGACAGCCCTCACTATGGCTACACCTTC. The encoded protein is CASSSTVDSPHYGYTF.

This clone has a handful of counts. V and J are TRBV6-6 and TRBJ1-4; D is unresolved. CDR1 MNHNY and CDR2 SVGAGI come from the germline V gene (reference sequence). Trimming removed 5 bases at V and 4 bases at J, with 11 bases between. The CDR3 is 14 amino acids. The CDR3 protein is CASSRRNNNEKLFF. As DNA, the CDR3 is TGTGCCAGCAGTCGGAGAAACAATAATGAAAAACTGTTTTTT.

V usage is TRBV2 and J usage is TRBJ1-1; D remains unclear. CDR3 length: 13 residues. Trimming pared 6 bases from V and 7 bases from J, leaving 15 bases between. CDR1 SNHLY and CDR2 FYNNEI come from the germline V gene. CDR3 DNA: TGTGCCAGCAGACCCCTCGGAGCTAATGAAGCTTTCTTT. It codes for CASRPLGANEAFF. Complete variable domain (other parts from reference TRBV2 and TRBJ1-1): EPEVTQTPSHQVTQMGQEVILRCVPISNHLYFYWYRQILGQKVEFLVSFYNNEISEKSEIFDDQFSVERPDGSNFTLKIRSTKLEDSAMYFCASRPLGANEAFFGQGTRLTVV.

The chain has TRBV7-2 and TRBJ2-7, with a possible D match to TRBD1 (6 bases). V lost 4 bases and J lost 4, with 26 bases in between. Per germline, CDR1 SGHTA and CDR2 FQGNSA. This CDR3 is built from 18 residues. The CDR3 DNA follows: TGTGCCAGCAGCTCCCTAGTGGCCCGACCGGGACAATGGTACGAGCAGTACTTC. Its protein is CASSSLVARPGQWYEQYF. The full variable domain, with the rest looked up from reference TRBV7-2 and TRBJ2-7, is GAGVSQSPSNKVTEKGKDVELRCDPISGHTALYWYRQSLGQGLEFLIYFQGNSAPDKSGLPSDRFSAERTGGSVSTLTIQRTQQEDSAVYLCASSSLVARPGQWYEQYFGPGTRLTVT.

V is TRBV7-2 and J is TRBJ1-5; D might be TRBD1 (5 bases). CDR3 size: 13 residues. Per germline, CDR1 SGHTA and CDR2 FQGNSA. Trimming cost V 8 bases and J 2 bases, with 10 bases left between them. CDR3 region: CASGSQGNQPQHF. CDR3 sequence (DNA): TGTGCCAGCGGATCACAGGGCAATCAGCCCCAGCATTTT.

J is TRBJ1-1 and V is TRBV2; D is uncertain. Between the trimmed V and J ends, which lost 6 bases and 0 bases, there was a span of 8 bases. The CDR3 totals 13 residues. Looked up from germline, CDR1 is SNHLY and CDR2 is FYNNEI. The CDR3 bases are TGTGCCAGCAGAGTGGAATTGAACACTGAAGCTTTCTTT. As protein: CASRVELNTEAFF.

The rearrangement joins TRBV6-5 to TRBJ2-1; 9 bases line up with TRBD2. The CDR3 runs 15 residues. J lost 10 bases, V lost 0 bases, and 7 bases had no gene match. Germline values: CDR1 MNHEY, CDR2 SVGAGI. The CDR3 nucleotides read TGTGCCAGCAGTTACTCATCATTCAGCGGGGGGGAGCAGTTCTTC. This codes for CASSYSSFSGGEQFF.

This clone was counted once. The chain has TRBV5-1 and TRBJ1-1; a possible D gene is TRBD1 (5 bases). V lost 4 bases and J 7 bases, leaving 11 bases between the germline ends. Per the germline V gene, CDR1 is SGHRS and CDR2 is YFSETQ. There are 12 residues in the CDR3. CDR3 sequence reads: CASSTQGYEAFF. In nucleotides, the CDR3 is TGCGCCAGCAGCACCCAGGGATATGAAGCTTTCTTT.

The CDR3 here is CASSQASGGAQGSYEQYF. CDR3 nucleotide sequence: TGTGCCAGCAGCCAAGCCTCCGGCGGAGCCCAGGGCTCCTACGAGCAGTACTTC. V and J are TRBV3-1 (or the pseudogene TRBV3-2) and TRBJ2-7, with D possibly matching TRBD1 (5 bases). Trimming removed 1 base at V and 0 bases at J, with 19 bases between. This CDR3 is built from 18 residues. Germline V gene sequence: CDR1 LGHDT, CDR2 YNNKEL (reference sequence).

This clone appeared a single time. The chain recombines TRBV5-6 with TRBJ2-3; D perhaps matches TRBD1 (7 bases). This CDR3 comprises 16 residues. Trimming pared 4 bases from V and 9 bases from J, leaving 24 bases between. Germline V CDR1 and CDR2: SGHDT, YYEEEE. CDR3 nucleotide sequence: TGTGCCAGCAGCCAATTCAGCGGAGGGGGCGTTTTGACGCAGTATTTT. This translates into CASSQFSGGGVLTQYF.

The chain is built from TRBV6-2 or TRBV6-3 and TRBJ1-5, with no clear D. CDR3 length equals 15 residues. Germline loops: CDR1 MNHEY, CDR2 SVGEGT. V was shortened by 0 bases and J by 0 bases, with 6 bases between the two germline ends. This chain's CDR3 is CASSYSQYSNQPQHF. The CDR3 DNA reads TGTGCCAGCAGTTACTCGCAGTATAGCAATCAGCCCCAGCATTTT.

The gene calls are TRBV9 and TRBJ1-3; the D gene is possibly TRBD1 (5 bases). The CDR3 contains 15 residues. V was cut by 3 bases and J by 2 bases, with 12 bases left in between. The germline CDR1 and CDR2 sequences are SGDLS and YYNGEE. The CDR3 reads CASSADSQAGNTIYF. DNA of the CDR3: TGTGCCAGCAGCGCCGACAGCCAGGCTGGAAACACCATATATTTT.

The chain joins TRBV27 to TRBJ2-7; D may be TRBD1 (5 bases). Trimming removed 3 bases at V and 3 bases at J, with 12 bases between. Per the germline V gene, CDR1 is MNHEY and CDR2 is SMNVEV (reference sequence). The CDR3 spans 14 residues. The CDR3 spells CASSFYPDSYEQYF. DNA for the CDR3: TGTGCCAGCAGTTTTTACCCCGACAGCTACGAGCAGTACTTC.

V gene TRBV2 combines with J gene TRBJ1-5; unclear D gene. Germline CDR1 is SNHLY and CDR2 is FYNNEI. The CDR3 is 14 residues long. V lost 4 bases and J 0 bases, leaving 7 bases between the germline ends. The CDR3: CASSAMNSNQPQHF. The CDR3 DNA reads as TGTGCCAGCAGTGCTATGAATAGCAATCAGCCCCAGCATTTT.

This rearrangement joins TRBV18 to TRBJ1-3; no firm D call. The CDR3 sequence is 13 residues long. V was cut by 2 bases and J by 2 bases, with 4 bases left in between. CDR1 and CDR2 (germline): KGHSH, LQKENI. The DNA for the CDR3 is TGTGCCAGCTCACCAGGGCCTGGAAACACCATATATTTT. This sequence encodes CASSPGPGNTIYF.

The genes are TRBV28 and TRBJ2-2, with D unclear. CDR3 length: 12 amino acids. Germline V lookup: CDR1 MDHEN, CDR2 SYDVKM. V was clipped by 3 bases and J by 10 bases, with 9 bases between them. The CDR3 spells CASSFLTEELFF. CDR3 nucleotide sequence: TGTGCCAGCAGTTTCCTGACGGAGGAGCTGTTTTTT.

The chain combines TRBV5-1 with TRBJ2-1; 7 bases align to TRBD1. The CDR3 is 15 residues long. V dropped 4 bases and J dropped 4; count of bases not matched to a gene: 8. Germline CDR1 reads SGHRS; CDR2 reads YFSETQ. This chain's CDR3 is CASSLRTGDYNEQFF. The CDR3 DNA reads TGCGCCAGCAGCCTTAGGACAGGTGATTACAATGAGCAGTTCTTC.

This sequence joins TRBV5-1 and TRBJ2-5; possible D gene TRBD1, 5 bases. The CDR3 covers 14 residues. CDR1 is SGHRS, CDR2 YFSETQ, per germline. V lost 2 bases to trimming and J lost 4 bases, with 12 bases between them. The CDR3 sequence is CASSLGAGAETQYF. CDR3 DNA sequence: TGCGCCAGCAGCTTAGGGGCTGGGGCAGAGACCCAGTACTTC.

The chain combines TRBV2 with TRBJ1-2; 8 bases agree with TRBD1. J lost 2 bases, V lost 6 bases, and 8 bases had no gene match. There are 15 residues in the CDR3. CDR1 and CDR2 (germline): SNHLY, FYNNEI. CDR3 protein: CASRERTGKNYGYTF. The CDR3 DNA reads TGTGCCAGCAGGGAAAGGACAGGGAAGAACTATGGCTACACCTTC.

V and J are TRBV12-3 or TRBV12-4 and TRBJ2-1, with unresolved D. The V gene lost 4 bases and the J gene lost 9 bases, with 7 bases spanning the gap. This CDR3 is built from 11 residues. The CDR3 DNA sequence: TGTGCCAGCAGTTGGGTTGGTGAGCAGTTCTTC. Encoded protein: CASSWVGEQFF.

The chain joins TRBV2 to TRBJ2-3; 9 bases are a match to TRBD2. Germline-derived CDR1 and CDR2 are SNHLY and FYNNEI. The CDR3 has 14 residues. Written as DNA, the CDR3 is TGTGCAGACGCGGGGGGGACTAGCACAGATACGCAGTATTTT. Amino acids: CADAGGTSTDTQYF. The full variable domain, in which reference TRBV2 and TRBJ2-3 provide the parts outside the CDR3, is EPEVTQTPSHQVTQMGQEVILRCVPISNHLYFYWYRQILGQKVEFLVSFYNNEISEKSEIFDDQFSVERPDGSNFTLKIRSTKLEDSAMYFCADAGGTSTDTQYFGPGTRLTVL.

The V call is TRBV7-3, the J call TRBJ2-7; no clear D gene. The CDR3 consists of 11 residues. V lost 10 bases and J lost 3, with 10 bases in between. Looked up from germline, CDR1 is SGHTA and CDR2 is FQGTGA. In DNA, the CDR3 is TGTGCCACCGCGACGGACTACGAGCAGTACTTC. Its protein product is CATATDYEQYF.